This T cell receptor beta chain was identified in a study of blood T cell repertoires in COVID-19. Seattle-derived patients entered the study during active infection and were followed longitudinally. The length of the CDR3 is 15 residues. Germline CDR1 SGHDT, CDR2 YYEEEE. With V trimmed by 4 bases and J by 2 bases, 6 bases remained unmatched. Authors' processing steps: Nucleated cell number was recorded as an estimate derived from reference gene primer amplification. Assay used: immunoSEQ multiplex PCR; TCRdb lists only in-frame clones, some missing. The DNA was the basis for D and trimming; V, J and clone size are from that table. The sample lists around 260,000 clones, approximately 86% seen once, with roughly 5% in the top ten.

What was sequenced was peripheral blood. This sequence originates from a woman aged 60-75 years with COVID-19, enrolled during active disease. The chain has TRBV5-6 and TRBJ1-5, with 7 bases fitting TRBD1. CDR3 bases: TGTGCCAGCAGCGAGACAGGGCTAGGCAATCAGCCCCAGCATTTT. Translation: CASSETGLGNQPQHF.